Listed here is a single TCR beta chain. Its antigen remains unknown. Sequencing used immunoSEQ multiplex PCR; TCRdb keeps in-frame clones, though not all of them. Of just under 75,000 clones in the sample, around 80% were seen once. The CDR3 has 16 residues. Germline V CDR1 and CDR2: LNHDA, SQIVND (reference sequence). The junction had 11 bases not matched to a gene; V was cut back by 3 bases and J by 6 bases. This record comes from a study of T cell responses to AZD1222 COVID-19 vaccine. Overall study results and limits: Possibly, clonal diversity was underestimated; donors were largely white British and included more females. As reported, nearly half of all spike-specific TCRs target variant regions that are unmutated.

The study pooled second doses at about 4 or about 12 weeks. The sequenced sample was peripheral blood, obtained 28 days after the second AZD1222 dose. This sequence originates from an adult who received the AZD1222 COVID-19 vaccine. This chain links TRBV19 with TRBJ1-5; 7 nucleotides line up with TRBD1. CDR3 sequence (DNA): TGTGCCAGTAGTATCGGGGCGACAGGGAGAGGTCAGCCCCAGCATTTT. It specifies CASSIGATGRGQPQHF.